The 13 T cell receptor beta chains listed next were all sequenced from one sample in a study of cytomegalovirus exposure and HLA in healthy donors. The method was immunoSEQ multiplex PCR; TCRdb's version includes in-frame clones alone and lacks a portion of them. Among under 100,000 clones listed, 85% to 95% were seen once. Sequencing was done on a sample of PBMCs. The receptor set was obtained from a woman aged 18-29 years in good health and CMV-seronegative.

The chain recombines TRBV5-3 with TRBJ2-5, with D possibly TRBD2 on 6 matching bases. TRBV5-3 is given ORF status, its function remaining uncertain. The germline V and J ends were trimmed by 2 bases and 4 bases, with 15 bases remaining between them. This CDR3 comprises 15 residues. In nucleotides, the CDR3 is TGTGCCAGAAGCTTTAGTCAGCGGGTGGGAGAGACCCAGTACTTC. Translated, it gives CARSFSQRVGETQYF.

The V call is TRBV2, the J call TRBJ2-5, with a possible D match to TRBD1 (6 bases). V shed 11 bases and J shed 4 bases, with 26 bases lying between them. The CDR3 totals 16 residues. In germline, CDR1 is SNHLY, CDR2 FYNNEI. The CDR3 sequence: CAGIQGLFEGPETQYF. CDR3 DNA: TGTGCCGGCATACAGGGCCTGTTCGAGGGGCCAGAGACCCAGTACTTC.

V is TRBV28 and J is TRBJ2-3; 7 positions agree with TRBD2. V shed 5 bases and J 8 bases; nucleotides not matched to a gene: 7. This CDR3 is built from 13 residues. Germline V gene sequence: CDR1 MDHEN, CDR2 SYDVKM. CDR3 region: CASSIRTRGTQYF. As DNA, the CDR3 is TGTGCCAGCAGTATCAGGACTAGAGGTACGCAGTATTTT.

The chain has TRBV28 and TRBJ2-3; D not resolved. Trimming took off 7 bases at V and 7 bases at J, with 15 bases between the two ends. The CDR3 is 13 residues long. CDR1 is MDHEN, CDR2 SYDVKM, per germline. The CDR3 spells CASTPPSTHTQYF. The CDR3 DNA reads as TGTGCCAGCACACCCCCCTCAACTCATACGCAGTATTTT.

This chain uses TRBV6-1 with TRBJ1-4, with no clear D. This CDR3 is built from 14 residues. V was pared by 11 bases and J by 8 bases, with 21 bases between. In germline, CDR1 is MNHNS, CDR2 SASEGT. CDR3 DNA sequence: TGTGCCGCACGCAGCAGGTCCGGCTACGAAAAACTGTTTTTT. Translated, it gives CAARSRSGYEKLFF.

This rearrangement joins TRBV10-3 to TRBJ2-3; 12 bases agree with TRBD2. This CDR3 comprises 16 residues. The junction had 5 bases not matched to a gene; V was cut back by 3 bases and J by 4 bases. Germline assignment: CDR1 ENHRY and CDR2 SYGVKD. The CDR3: CAISDPSGGAADTQYF. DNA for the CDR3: TGTGCCATCAGTGACCCTAGCGGGGGGGCGGCAGATACGCAGTATTTT.

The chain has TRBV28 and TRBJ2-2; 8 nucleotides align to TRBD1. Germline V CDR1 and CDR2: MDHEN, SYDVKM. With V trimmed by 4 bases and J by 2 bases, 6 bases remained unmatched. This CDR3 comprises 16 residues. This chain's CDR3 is CASSSSGQGNTGELFF. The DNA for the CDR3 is TGTGCCAGCAGTTCCTCCGGACAGGGAAACACCGGGGAGCTGTTTTTT.

CDR3 region: CASSLWTSGSGTGELFF. For the CDR3, the DNA is TGTGCCAGCAGCTTGTGGACTAGCGGGAGTGGAACCGGGGAGCTGTTTTTT. The chain links TRBV5-5 to TRBJ2-2; 13 bases map to TRBD2. The CDR3 loop spans 17 amino acids. Per germline, CDR1 SGHKS and CDR2 YYEKEE (reference sequence). With 1 base clipped from V and 5 bases from J, the junction kept 5 bases outside the gene matches.

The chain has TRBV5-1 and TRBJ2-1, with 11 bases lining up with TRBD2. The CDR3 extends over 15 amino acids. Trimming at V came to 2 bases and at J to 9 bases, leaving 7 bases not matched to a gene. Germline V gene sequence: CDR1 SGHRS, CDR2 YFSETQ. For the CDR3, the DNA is TGCGCCAGCAGCTTCACTAGCGGGAGCAGTAGTGAGCAGTTCTTC. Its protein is CASSFTSGSSSEQFF.

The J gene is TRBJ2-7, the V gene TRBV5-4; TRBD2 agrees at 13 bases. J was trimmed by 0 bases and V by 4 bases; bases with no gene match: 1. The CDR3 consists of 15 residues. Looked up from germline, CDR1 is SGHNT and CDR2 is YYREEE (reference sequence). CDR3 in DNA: TGTGCCAGCAGCCGGACTAGCGGGAGCTCCTACGAGCAGTACTTC. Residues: CASSRTSGSSYEQYF.

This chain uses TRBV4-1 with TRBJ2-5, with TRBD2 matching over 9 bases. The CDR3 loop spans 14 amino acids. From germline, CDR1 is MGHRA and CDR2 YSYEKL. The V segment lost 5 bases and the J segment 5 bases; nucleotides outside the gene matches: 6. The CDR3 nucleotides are TGCGCCAGCAGCTACGGACTAGCGCAGGAGACCCAGTACTTC. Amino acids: CASSYGLAQETQYF.

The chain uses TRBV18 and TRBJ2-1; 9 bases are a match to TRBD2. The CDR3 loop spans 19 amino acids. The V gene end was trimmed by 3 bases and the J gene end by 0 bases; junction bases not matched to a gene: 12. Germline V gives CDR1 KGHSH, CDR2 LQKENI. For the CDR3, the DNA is TGTGCCAGCTCACCTTTGGCTAGCGGGGACCCTTCCTCCTACAATGAGCAGTTCTTC. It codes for CASSPLASGDPSSYNEQFF.

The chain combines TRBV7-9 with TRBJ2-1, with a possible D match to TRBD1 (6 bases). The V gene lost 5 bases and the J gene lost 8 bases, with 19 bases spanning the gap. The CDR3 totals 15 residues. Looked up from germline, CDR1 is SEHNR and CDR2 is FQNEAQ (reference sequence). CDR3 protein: CASSLTGRGGDEQFF. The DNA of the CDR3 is TGTGCCAGCAGCCTAACCGGGCGAGGGGGAGATGAGCAGTTCTTC.